Each of the 21 T cell receptor beta chains below was sequenced from the same sample in a study of technical replicates of blood from several donors. Sequencing was performed with immunoSEQ multiplex PCR; in TCRdb, only in-frame clones are kept and a portion is missing. The sample has tens of thousands of clones, around nine tenths seen once. Source material: T cells isolated from PBMCs. These receptor sequences come from a human donor in good health.

The V and J genes are TRBV9 and TRBJ2-1; 7 positions agree with TRBD1. The length of the CDR3 is 14 residues. CDR1 and CDR2 from the germline V gene are SGDLS and YYNGEE. The V and J ends lost 3 bases and 5 bases, in that order; junction bases with no gene match: 5. The chain's CDR3 is CASSGDRANNEQFF. The CDR3 DNA is TGTGCCAGCAGCGGCGACAGGGCTAACAATGAGCAGTTCTTC.

V is TRBV28 and J is TRBJ2-1; the match to TRBD2 covers 7 bases. The J segment lost 7 bases and the V segment lost 4 bases, leaving 7 bases of the junction unmatched. Germline CDR1 MDHEN, CDR2 SYDVKM. The CDR3 is made up of 14 amino acids. The CDR3 spells CASSWGGPTNEQFF. The CDR3 nucleotides read TGTGCCAGCAGTTGGGGAGGGCCAACGAATGAGCAGTTCTTC.

This chain joins TRBV10-3 and TRBJ2-7, with TRBD1 matching over 9 bases. The germline gives CDR1 ENHRY, CDR2 SYGVKD. V gave up 5 bases and J gave up 3 bases; unmatched junction bases: 5. The CDR3 consists of 14 residues. CDR3 DNA: TGTGCCATCAGTCCCGGGACAGGGAGCTACGAGCAGTACTTC. Encoded protein: CAISPGTGSYEQYF.

The CDR3 DNA is TGTGCCAGCAGCTTACAGGGTGAAGCTTTCTTT. Protein product: CASSLQGEAFF. This chain uses TRBV11-3 with TRBJ1-1, with D possibly TRBD1 on 5 matching bases. This CDR3 comprises 11 residues. The germline V and J ends were trimmed by 2 bases and 7 bases, with 5 bases remaining between them. CDR1 and CDR2 (germline): SGHNT, YENEEA.

This clone has a single count. The chain links TRBV6-1 to TRBJ1-3; no clear D gene. This CDR3 region has 14 residues. Germline CDR1 is MNHNS and CDR2 is SASEGT. Deletions cut 2 bases from V and 4 bases from J, with 9 bases between. The CDR3 nucleotides read TGTGCCAGCAGTGAATTTGGCAGGGGAAACACCATATATTTT. It is translated as CASSEFGRGNTIYF.

This sequence joins TRBV5-4 and TRBJ2-7; possible D gene TRBD1, 6 bases. The CDR3 is 14 residues long. The V and J ends lost 6 bases and 0 bases respectively, with 13 bases between them. Germline assignment: CDR1 SGHNT and CDR2 YYREEE (reference sequence). DNA of the CDR3: TGTGCCAGCAAAGACAGGATAAGCTCCTACGAGCAGTACTTC. Translated: CASKDRISSYEQYF.

This chain joins TRBV29-1 and TRBJ2-1, with D possibly being TRBD2 (7 bases). This CDR3 region has 24 residues. V shed 6 bases and J shed 2 bases, with 44 bases lying between them. CDR1 SQVTM and CDR2 ANQGSEA come from the germline V gene. CDR3 sequence reads: CSVQRNSRSEGRGPYPGTYNEQFF. The CDR3 DNA reads as TGCAGCGTCCAAAGGAATAGCCGGTCCGAGGGGCGGGGGCCTTATCCTGGGACCTACAATGAGCAGTTCTTC.

The chain employs TRBV6-5 and TRBJ1-2, with no clear D. Trimming removed 2 bases from V and 7 bases from J, with 14 bases in between. The V gene's germline CDR1 is MNHEY and CDR2 SVGAGI. The length of the CDR3 is 14 residues. The CDR3 sequence: CASSYRTAGFGYTF. DNA for the CDR3: TGTGCCAGCAGTTACAGAACCGCGGGATTTGGCTACACCTTC.

V usage is TRBV2 and J usage is TRBJ2-2, with 9 bases aligning to TRBD2. V was clipped by 3 bases and J by 4 bases; unmatched bases: 3. CDR1 and CDR2 from the germline V gene are SNHLY and FYNNEI. This CDR3 is built from 15 residues. The CDR3 DNA follows: TGTGCCAGCAGTGATAAACTAGCGGGCACCGGGGAGCTGTTTTTT. Translation gives CASSDKLAGTGELFF.

The DNA for the CDR3 is TGTGCCTGGACCCCGGGAAGCACTAACTATGGCTACACCTTC. Translated, it gives CAWTPGSTNYGYTF. The chain uses TRBV30 and TRBJ1-2, with D uncertain. The CDR3 has 14 amino acids. The germline CDR1 and CDR2 sequences are GTSNPN and SVGIG (reference sequence). V lost 4 bases, J lost 0 bases, and 12 bases lay in between.

This chain's CDR3 is CASSPGEGRGYSPLHF. The CDR3 bases are TGTGCCAGCAGCCCCGGCGAGGGGAGGGGATATTCACCCCTCCACTTT. The chain is built from TRBV4-2 and TRBJ1-6; D perhaps matches TRBD1 (5 bases). In germline, CDR1 is LGHNA, CDR2 YNFKEQ. With 4 bases removed from V and 8 bases from J, the gap between germline ends came to 18 bases. This CDR3 has 16 residues.

This rearrangement joins TRBV7-9 to TRBJ1-1, with TRBD1 matching 7 bases. The CDR3 covers 16 residues. CDR1 and CDR2 from the germline V gene are SEHNR and FQNEAQ (reference sequence). J gave up 0 bases and V 5 bases, and 9 bases lay outside the gene matches. CDR3 amino acids: CASSPGRQGMNTEAFF. The CDR3 DNA sequence: TGTGCCAGCAGCCCGGGCCGACAGGGAATGAACACTGAAGCTTTCTTT.

CDR3: CASSRGTGEPYEQYF. In DNA form, the CDR3 reads TGTGCCAGCAGCAGAGGGACAGGGGAACCCTACGAGCAGTACTTC. J is TRBJ2-7 and V is TRBV21-1; the D call of TRBD1 is as the table states it, not checked on the DNA. TRBV21-1 is assigned pseudogene status. This CDR3 has 15 amino acids.

The chain combines TRBV7-9 with TRBJ2-7; TRBD1 matches at 9 bases. This CDR3 contains 15 residues. Germline loops: CDR1 SEHNR, CDR2 FQNEAQ (reference sequence). Trimming at V came to 4 bases and at J to 2 bases, leaving 6 bases not matched to a gene. DNA for the CDR3: TGTGCCAGCAGCTCAGAGGACAGGGGCGCCTACGAGCAGTACTTC. It specifies CASSSEDRGAYEQYF.

This sequence joins TRBV9 and TRBJ2-7; 10 bases agree with TRBD1. CDR3 length: 15 amino acids. CDR1 is SGDLS, CDR2 YYNGEE, per germline. V was clipped by 3 bases and J by 5 bases; unmatched bases: 8. The CDR3 DNA sequence: TGTGCCAGCAGCGAGTCGGGACAGGGGATCAACGAGCAGTACTTC. It is translated as CASSESGQGINEQYF.

This chain links TRBV6-1 with TRBJ2-3; a weak D match, TRBD1 (7 bases). Germline V gene lookup returns CDR1 MNHNS and CDR2 SASEGT. V was cut by 3 bases and J by 0 bases, with 13 bases left in between. The CDR3 has 16 residues. CDR3 nucleotide sequence: TGTGCCAGCAGTGACGACAGGGAGGCTAGCACAGATACGCAGTATTTT. Amino acid sequence: CASSDDREASTDTQYF.

CDR3 protein: CASSRTTLGDEQFF. The CDR3 coding sequence is TGTGCCAGTAGTAGGACTACTTTGGGCGATGAGCAGTTCTTC. The V and J genes are TRBV19 and TRBJ2-1, with D perhaps TRBD2 (6 bases). Germline CDR1 and CDR2: LNHDA and SQIVND (reference sequence). The V and J ends lost 4 bases and 8 bases respectively, with 15 bases between them. This CDR3 is 14 amino acids long. Full variable domain (rest looked up from reference TRBV19 and TRBJ2-1): DGGITQSPKYLFRKEGQNVTLSCEQNLNHDAMYWYRQDPGQGLRLIYYSQIVNDFQKGDIAEGYSVSREKKESFPLTVTSAQKNPTAFYLCASSRTTLGDEQFFGPGTRLTVL.

V usage is TRBV28 and J usage is TRBJ1-4; D is perhaps TRBD1 (5 bases). The CDR3 covers 15 residues. Germline loops: CDR1 MDHEN, CDR2 SYDVKM. The V and J ends lost 7 bases and 6 bases respectively, with 18 bases between them. The CDR3 spells CASKLGGAADEKLFF. The DNA of the CDR3 is TGTGCCAGCAAACTGGGGGGAGCCGCGGATGAAAAACTGTTTTTT.

The CDR3 protein is CASSPRVGGGGYTF. CDR3 coding DNA: TGTGCCAGCAGTCCCCGGGTAGGGGGCGGTGGCTACACCTTC. This chain joins TRBV27 and TRBJ1-2; 7 nucleotides line up with TRBD1. Germline lookup yields CDR1 MNHEY and CDR2 SMNVEV (reference sequence). The CDR3 extends over 14 amino acids. V lost 5 bases, J lost 7 bases, and 10 bases stayed unmatched.

CDR3 nucleotides: TGTGCCAGCGGAACCCGGGACAGGGGTGGCGAGCAGTACTTC. Its translation: CASGTRDRGGEQYF. The rearrangement joins TRBV2 to TRBJ2-7; 10 bases are a match to TRBD1. V lost 8 bases, J lost 6 bases, and 10 bases stayed unmatched. The germline V gene encodes CDR1 SNHLY and CDR2 FYNNEI. The CDR3 covers 14 residues.

The genes are TRBV6-1 and TRBJ2-1, with 7 bases fitting TRBD2. There are 15 residues in the CDR3. V was pared by 6 bases and J by 6 bases, with 11 bases of the junction left unmatched. CDR1 is MNHNS and CDR2 is SASEGT in the germline V gene. CDR3 DNA sequence: TGTGCCAGCAGATCATTAGCGGGCACCTTCAATGAGCAGTTCTTC. It encodes CASRSLAGTFNEQFF.